This entry lists 26 T cell receptor beta chains sequenced from one sample in a study of beta chain features in type 1 diabetes. Study-wide findings and caveats: Moderate but significant shortening of TCRB CDR3s was recorded in all four CD4+ subsets from Type 1 diabetes patients.

No antigen has been identified for these receptors. What was sequenced were expressed TCRB transcripts, since all of the isolated RNA had been reverse transcribed. The protocol was immunoSEQ multiplex PCR, while the TCRdb copy is restricted to in-frame clones and leaves out a portion. The table has about 160,000 clones, 9% to 10% seen once. The sample was central memory CD4+ T cells from blood. All receptors come from a woman aged 25 to 39 with type 1 diabetes.

A few counts support this clone. V gene TRBV5-4 combines with J gene TRBJ2-5; a possible D gene is TRBD1 (7 bases). Trimming cost V 4 bases and J 5 bases, with 24 bases left between them. This CDR3 is built from 17 residues. Germline V gene lookup returns CDR1 SGHNT and CDR2 YYREEE (reference sequence). In DNA form, the CDR3 reads TGTGCCAGCAGCCCCGGAGGAGGGGGCTCGAGAAGGGAGACCCAGTACTTC. Protein sequence: CASSPGGGGSRRETQYF.

For the CDR3, the DNA is TGTGCCAGCAGCTTAGGCGGGGCAGGCAGCACAGATACGCAGTATTTT. It encodes CASSLGGAGSTDTQYF. The genes are TRBV7-3 and TRBJ2-3; D perhaps matches TRBD2 (6 bases). The CDR3 extends over 16 amino acids. Trimming cost V 2 bases and J 0 bases, with 12 bases left between them. Germline V gene lookup returns CDR1 SGHTA and CDR2 FQGTGA. Full variable domain (remainder filled in from reference TRBV7-3 and TRBJ2-3): GAGVSQTPSNKVTEKGKYVELRCDPISGHTALYWYRQSLGQGPEFLIYFQGTGAADDSGLPNDRFFAVRPEGSVSTLKIQRTERGDSAVYLCASSLGGAGSTDTQYFGPGTRLTVL.

This clone was seen many times. This rearrangement joins TRBV4-1 to TRBJ1-5; 9 bases fit TRBD1. This CDR3 comprises 18 residues. Germline assignment: CDR1 MGHRA and CDR2 YSYEKL. V dropped 0 bases and J dropped 0; count of bases not matched to a gene: 6. CDR3 nucleotides: TGCGCCAGCAGCCAAGATGGGACAGGGATTCGTAGCAATCAGCCCCAGCATTTT. Its protein product is CASSQDGTGIRSNQPQHF.

This sequence joins TRBV2 and TRBJ1-1, with D possibly matching TRBD1 (5 bases). The germline CDR1 and CDR2 sequences are SNHLY and FYNNEI. V was shortened by 7 bases and J by 7 bases, with 10 bases between the two germline ends. The CDR3 loop spans 11 amino acids. The CDR3 nucleotides read TGTGCCAGCAACAGGCTCAATGAAGCTTTCTTT. It specifies CASNRLNEAFF.

This clone appeared a few times. The chain has TRBV7-8 and TRBJ2-7; 9 bases map to TRBD1. There are 16 residues in the CDR3. The germline gives CDR1 SGHVS, CDR2 FQNEAQ. J was trimmed by 3 bases and V by 5 bases; bases with no gene match: 11. CDR3 protein: CASSGLRDRVFYEQYF. The CDR3 DNA reads TGTGCCAGCAGCGGCCTCCGGGACAGGGTATTCTACGAGCAGTACTTC.

The chain is built from TRBV28 and TRBJ1-2; 11 bases line up with TRBD1. CDR1 and CDR2 from the germline V gene are MDHEN and SYDVKM. Losses at the gene ends were 2 bases for V and 9 bases for J; bases not matched to a gene: 2. The CDR3 is 13 amino acids. Here the CDR3 reads CASSLGQGASYTF. The CDR3, as DNA: TGTGCCAGCAGTTTAGGACAGGGGGCAAGCTACACCTTC.

This clone has only a few counts. The rearrangement uses TRBV13 and TRBJ1-2; TRBD1 is a possible D gene (6 bases). The CDR3 spans 17 residues. Germline CDR1 is PRHDT and CDR2 is FYEKMQ (reference sequence). V lost 2 bases and J lost 1, with 17 bases in between. The CDR3 sequence is CASSLPFFPGVNYGYTF. The CDR3 region has the DNA TGTGCCAGCAGCTTACCCTTCTTTCCAGGGGTTAACTATGGCTACACCTTC. The whole variable domain, remainder taken from reference TRBV13 and TRBJ1-2, is AAGVIQSPRHLIKEKRETATLKCYPIPRHDTVYWYQQGPGQDPQFLISFYEKMQSDKGSIPDRFSAQQFSDYHSELNMSSLELGDSALYFCASSLPFFPGVNYGYTFGSGTRLTVV.

This chain links TRBV7-9 with TRBJ2-1; D is unclear. CDR1 is SEHNR and CDR2 is FQNEAQ in the germline V gene (reference sequence). V dropped 4 bases and J dropped 7 bases, with 8 bases sitting between them. This CDR3 has 12 amino acids. This chain's CDR3 is CASSSKINEQFF. The CDR3 DNA reads TGTGCCAGCAGCTCTAAGATTAATGAGCAGTTCTTC.

Written as DNA, the CDR3 is TGTGCCAGCAGCCCCGGAGCTAGCCGTAACGGGGAGCTGTTTTTT. Protein product: CASSPGASRNGELFF. The rearrangement uses TRBV7-3 and TRBJ2-2; D is possibly TRBD2 (5 bases). V was pared by 5 bases and J by 7 bases, with 17 bases between. This CDR3 contains 15 residues. CDR1 is SGHTA and CDR2 is FQGTGA in the germline V gene.

The chain joins TRBV5-4 to TRBJ2-3, with TRBD1 identical over 10 bases. The V and J ends lost 3 bases and 2 bases, in that order; junction bases with no gene match: 3. Germline assignment: CDR1 SGHNT and CDR2 YYREEE (reference sequence). CDR3 size: 15 residues. CDR3 sequence reads: CASSWGTGDTDTQYF. Here the CDR3 DNA reads TGTGCCAGCAGCTGGGGGACAGGGGACACAGATACGCAGTATTTT.

The chain is built from TRBV5-1 and TRBJ2-7; possibly TRBD2 for D (5 bases). The CDR3 runs to 15 residues. Germline values: CDR1 SGHRS, CDR2 YFSETQ. Between the trimmed V and J ends, which lost 0 bases and 5 bases, there was a span of 15 bases. The CDR3 nucleotides are TGCGCCAGCAGCTTGGCCGGGCGGGCGCGAGACGAGCAGTACTTC. As protein: CASSLAGRARDEQYF.

V gene TRBV2 combines with J gene TRBJ2-7, with TRBD1 matching over 8 bases. The CDR3 contains 14 residues. Germline V CDR1 and CDR2: SNHLY, FYNNEI. V lost 5 bases, J lost 2 bases, and 5 bases stayed unmatched. This chain's CDR3 is CASSQGAGAYEQYF. DNA for the CDR3: TGTGCCAGCAGTCAGGGGGCAGGGGCCTACGAGCAGTACTTC.

There are a few counts of this clone. The genes are TRBV6-5 and TRBJ2-1, with a weak D call TRBD1 (6 bases). The V end lost 6 bases, the J end lost 3 bases, and 15 bases lay between the germline ends. The CDR3 spans 15 residues. In germline, CDR1 is MNHEY, CDR2 SVGAGI. In DNA form, the CDR3 reads TGTGCCAGCAGAACTTCAGGGGTCGGCTACAATGAGCAGTTCTTC. Translating it yields CASRTSGVGYNEQFF.

This clone was seen only a few times. The chain has TRBV28 and TRBJ2-5; a weak D match, TRBD1 (6 bases). The CDR3 length is 13 residues. The V end was cut by 5 bases, the J end by 5 bases, with 12 bases between. The germline V gene encodes CDR1 MDHEN and CDR2 SYDVKM. CDR3 protein: CASSTQGRETQYF. The CDR3 nucleotides are TGTGCCAGCAGTACACAGGGTAGGGAGACCCAGTACTTC.

This clone was seen only a few times. This CDR3 is CASSLARQGGDTQYF. CDR3 bases: TGTGCCAGCAGCTTAGCGCGGCAGGGCGGCGATACGCAGTATTTT. The rearrangement uses TRBV7-9 and TRBJ2-3; D might be TRBD1 (5 bases). The CDR3 has 15 amino acids. The germline V gene encodes CDR1 SEHNR and CDR2 FQNEAQ (reference sequence). V dropped 0 bases and J dropped 6 bases, with 13 bases sitting between them.

The chain is built from TRBV5-1 and TRBJ1-1; D unclear. V was clipped by 0 bases and J by 5 bases, with 11 bases between them. This CDR3 has 14 amino acids. Germline CDR1 is SGHRS and CDR2 is YFSETQ. The CDR3: CASSLAVGRTEAFF. CDR3 nucleotide sequence: TGCGCCAGCAGCTTGGCGGTAGGGAGGACTGAAGCTTTCTTT.

The chain has TRBV9 and TRBJ2-3; D ambiguous. Germline V CDR1 and CDR2: SGDLS, YYNGEE. Trimming removed 6 bases at V and 0 bases at J, with 14 bases between. The length of the CDR3 is 15 residues. DNA of the CDR3: TGTGCCAGCACTTTTGGGCAGTCTAGCACAGATACGCAGTATTTT. It translates to CASTFGQSSTDTQYF.

This clone was detected only a few times. The sample contains more than one DNA sequence encoding this CDR3. This chain links TRBV6-5 with TRBJ2-7, with TRBD2 matching over 7 bases. The CDR3 runs to 14 residues. V lost 2 bases, J lost 2 bases, and 3 bases stayed unmatched. The V gene's germline CDR1 is MNHEY and CDR2 SVGAGI. As DNA, the CDR3 is TGTGCCAGCAGTTACGGTGGGACTACCTACGAGCAGTACTTC. This encodes CASSYGGTTYEQYF.

This clone was recorded a few times. At one end the junction does not follow the germline gene, possibly because of a read error. The chain joins TRBV29-1 to TRBJ1-2; a possible D gene is TRBD1 (5 bases). The CDR3 is 12 amino acids. Germline V lookup: CDR1 SQVTM, CDR2 ANQGSEA. Here the CDR3 reads CSVEGNDSRTRF. The CDR3 coding sequence is TGCAGCGTTGAAGGAAACGACAGCAGAACCCGCTTC.

The rearrangement joins TRBV13 to TRBJ1-1, with D perhaps matching TRBD1 (6 bases). Germline lookup yields CDR1 PRHDT and CDR2 FYEKMQ (reference sequence). Trimming shortened V by 5 bases and J by 0 bases, and 13 bases separated the two germline ends. The CDR3 extends over 15 amino acids. The CDR3 sequence is CASSRNGQLNTEAFF. The CDR3 DNA sequence: TGTGCCAGCAGCCGGAACGGACAGTTGAACACTGAAGCTTTCTTT. Together with reference TRBV13 and TRBJ1-1, the CDR3 gives the full variable domain: AAGVIQSPRHLIKEKRETATLKCYPIPRHDTVYWYQQGPGQDPQFLISFYEKMQSDKGSIPDRFSAQQFSDYHSELNMSSLELGDSALYFCASSRNGQLNTEAFFGQGTRLTVV.

This clone appeared a few times. The V gene is TRBV11-2, the J gene TRBJ1-2; TRBD1 might be the D (5 bases). This CDR3 is built from 16 residues. V shed 5 bases and J shed 4 bases, with 20 bases lying between them. Germline V gene sequence: CDR1 SGHAT, CDR2 FQNNGV. The CDR3 DNA sequence: TGTGCCAGCAGCCTCAAGGCTGGACACCGAGTCTATGGCTACACCTTC. Translating gives CASSLKAGHRVYGYTF.

This clone was recorded a few times. The chain uses TRBV25-1 and TRBJ2-3, with TRBD2 matching 8 bases. Germline V gene data show CDR1 as MGHDK and CDR2 as SYGVNS. The CDR3 sequence is 14 residues long. With 3 bases clipped from V and 6 bases from J, the junction kept 5 bases outside the gene matches. In nucleotides, the CDR3 is TGTGCCAGCAGTGACGCGGGGGGATCCGATACGCAGTATTTT. Its protein is CASSDAGGSDTQYF.

The chain employs TRBV11-2 and TRBJ1-2; no definite D call. V lost 4 bases and J lost 1, with 4 bases in between. Germline V lookup: CDR1 SGHAT, CDR2 FQNNGV. The CDR3 has 12 amino acids. The CDR3 loop is CASSYHNYGYTF. The CDR3 nucleotides are TGTGCCAGCAGCTATCATAACTATGGCTACACCTTC.

V usage is TRBV28 and J usage is TRBJ2-7; D ambiguous. The CDR3 is made up of 15 amino acids. V lost 2 bases and J 1 base, leaving 12 bases between the germline ends. In germline, CDR1 is MDHEN, CDR2 SYDVKM. The CDR3 sequence: CASSLVYSGSYEQYF. CDR3 nucleotide sequence: TGTGCCAGCAGTTTAGTGTACAGTGGGTCCTACGAGCAGTACTTC.

There are many counts of this clone. The chain joins TRBV18 to TRBJ2-5, with no clear D. Germline CDR1 and CDR2: KGHSH and LQKENI. The CDR3 sequence is 14 residues long. V shed 0 bases and J shed 7 bases, with 12 bases lying between them. CDR3 bases: TGTGCCAGCTCACCACCATCTAGTTTCGGGACCCAGTACTTC. Translation gives CASSPPSSFGTQYF.

V usage is TRBV30 and J usage is TRBJ2-7; a weak D match, TRBD1 (6 bases). In germline, CDR1 is GTSNPN, CDR2 SVGIG (reference sequence). V was trimmed by 3 bases and J by 2 bases, leaving 11 bases between them. The CDR3 is 13 amino acids. CDR3 DNA sequence: TGTGCCTGGAGCCCACAGGGAACCTACGAGCAGTACTTC. It translates to CAWSPQGTYEQYF.